The 28 T cell receptor beta chains below were found in one sample sequenced in a study of control samples from healthy donors and cancer patients. The method was immunoSEQ multiplex PCR; TCRdb's version includes in-frame clones alone and lacks a portion of them. The repertoire consists of 200,000 or so clones, with 90% to 95% occurring once and the leading ten covering over 1.2%. Specimen: blood. Receptors were obtained from a man between 50 and 59 years old in good health.

CDR3 loop: CASSLVTGILYF. CDR3 DNA: TGTGCCAGCAGTTTAGTCACAGGGATTCTGTACTTC. The chain employs TRBV27 and TRBJ2-7, with D tentatively TRBD1 (6 bases). V shed 2 bases and J shed 12 bases, with 14 bases lying between them. Germline CDR1 reads MNHEY; CDR2 reads SMNVEV (reference sequence). The CDR3 is 12 residues long.

The gene calls are TRBV10-1 and TRBJ1-1, with no clear D. V was pared by 2 bases and J by 6 bases, with 10 bases between. This CDR3 region has 13 residues. Germline V CDR1 and CDR2: WNHNN, SYGVQD (reference sequence). The DNA of the CDR3 is TGCGCCAGCAGTGAGCGACTACTCTCTGAAGCTTTCTTT. It translates to CASSERLLSEAFF.

This chain joins TRBV6-5 and TRBJ1-5; D is unresolved. This CDR3 has 14 amino acids. The V end lost 9 bases, the J end lost 2 bases, and 14 bases lay between the germline ends. Germline-derived CDR1 and CDR2 are MNHEY and SVGAGI. The DNA of the CDR3 is TGTGCCAGTAGGAATCTGGAGGGCAATCAGCCCCAGCATTTT. Translation gives CASRNLEGNQPQHF.

The chain employs TRBV19 and TRBJ1-2; no clear D gene. The CDR3 runs 14 residues. Trimming shortened V by 7 bases and J by 0 bases, and 12 bases separated the two germline ends. Germline lookup yields CDR1 LNHDA and CDR2 SQIVND (reference sequence). The chain's CDR3 is CASKGQTANYGYTF. DNA of the CDR3: TGTGCCAGTAAGGGCCAGACTGCTAACTATGGCTACACCTTC.

In this sample, this clone turned up once. J is TRBJ1-3 and V is TRBV5-5; a weak D match, TRBD1 (6 bases). Per germline, CDR1 SGHKS and CDR2 YYEKEE (reference sequence). The V end lost 4 bases, the J end lost 1 base, and 12 bases lay between the germline ends. The CDR3 contains 15 residues. For the CDR3, the DNA is TGTGCCAGCAGCCCTACCGGGACATCTGGAAACACCATATATTTT. This translates into CASSPTGTSGNTIYF.

Points on this clone: In the same sample, other DNA sequences code for this CDR3. The rearrangement uses TRBV30 and TRBJ1-1, with D unclear. The V gene's germline CDR1 is GTSNPN and CDR2 SVGIG (reference sequence). The CDR3 runs to 12 residues. Between the trimmed V and J ends, which lost 1 base and 2 bases, there was a span of 5 bases. The CDR3 DNA follows: TGTGCCTGGAGTGGCGGTAACACTGAAGCTTTCTTT. Its protein is CAWSGGNTEAFF.

V gene TRBV19 combines with J gene TRBJ2-7; weak D call: TRBD1 (5 bases). The V end was cut by 3 bases, the J end by 4 bases, with 13 bases between. The length of the CDR3 is 14 residues. Per germline, CDR1 LNHDA and CDR2 SQIVND (reference sequence). CDR3 sequence: CASSMRNRTYEQYF. The CDR3 bases are TGTGCCAGTAGTATGAGAAACAGGACATACGAGCAGTACTTC. Filled out from reference TRBV19 and TRBJ2-7, the complete variable domain reads DGGITQSPKYLFRKEGQNVTLSCEQNLNHDAMYWYRQDPGQGLRLIYYSQIVNDFQKGDIAEGYSVSREKKESFPLTVTSAQKNPTAFYLCASSMRNRTYEQYFGPGTRLTVT.

V and J are TRBV7-9 and TRBJ1-2; the D is unclear. V lost 6 bases and J lost 3, with 14 bases in between. This CDR3 has 14 residues. CDR1 SEHNR and CDR2 FQNEAQ come from the germline V gene (reference sequence). CDR3 sequence: CASRGKGIDYGYTF. CDR3 DNA: TGTGCCAGCAGGGGTAAGGGAATTGACTATGGCTACACCTTC.

CDR3 protein: CASSLVAGGKSQHF. CDR3 sequence (DNA): TGCGCCAGCAGCTTGGTTGCGGGCGGCAAATCCCAGCATTTT. The rearrangement joins TRBV5-1 to TRBJ1-5; D is unclear. The CDR3 sequence is 14 residues long. Per germline, CDR1 SGHRS and CDR2 YFSETQ. Deletions cut 0 bases from V and 11 bases from J, with 15 bases between.

V and J are TRBV29-1 and TRBJ1-3; 10 bases match TRBD1. Germline assignment: CDR1 SQVTM and CDR2 ANQGSEA. With 4 bases clipped from V and 0 bases from J, the junction kept 15 bases outside the gene matches. The CDR3 covers 19 residues. The CDR3 nucleotides read TGCAGCGTTGTGGTTGGACAGGGGGATAAAAGGGGCTCTGGAAACACCATATATTTT. It is translated as CSVVVGQGDKRGSGNTIYF.

V and J are TRBV5-1 and TRBJ2-1; no definite D call. CDR3 length equals 13 residues. Germline CDR1 is SGHRS and CDR2 is YFSETQ. The germline V and J ends were trimmed by 2 bases and 3 bases, with 6 bases remaining between them. CDR3 amino acids: CASSLAVYNEQFF. DNA for the CDR3: TGCGCCAGCAGCTTAGCAGTCTACAATGAGCAGTTCTTC.

Regarding this clone: Other DNA sequences from this sample encode an identical CDR3 as well. The chain employs TRBV4-1 and TRBJ1-3; TRBD1 might be the D (5 bases). The V gene's germline CDR1 is MGHRA and CDR2 YSYEKL. This CDR3 contains 15 residues. The germline V and J ends were trimmed by 1 base and 0 bases, with 7 bases remaining between them. The CDR3 sequence is CASSQVGLSGNTIYF. The CDR3 DNA reads TGCGCCAGCAGCCAAGTGGGACTCTCTGGAAACACCATATATTTT.

V is TRBV12-3 or TRBV12-4 and J is TRBJ1-1; D is unresolved. V was trimmed by 4 bases and J by 7 bases, leaving 10 bases between them. This CDR3 contains 12 residues. In nucleotides, the CDR3 is TGTGCCAGCAGTTGGGGTCGTGGTGAAGCTTTCTTT. Its protein product is CASSWGRGEAFF.

J is TRBJ1-2 and V is TRBV20-1, with D unclear. The V gene lost 3 bases and the J gene lost 4 bases, with 15 bases spanning the gap. Germline V gene lookup returns CDR1 DFQATT and CDR2 SNEGSKA (reference sequence). The CDR3 is 14 amino acids. CDR3: CSASRLGKIYGYTF. The CDR3 region has the DNA TGCAGTGCTAGTCGGCTAGGGAAAATCTATGGCTACACCTTC.

This chain connects TRBV2 to TRBJ2-7; 12 positions match TRBD2. V trimming: 5 bases; J trimming: 6 bases; junction bases outside the gene matches: 8. There are 15 residues in the CDR3. Germline lookup yields CDR1 SNHLY and CDR2 FYNNEI. CDR3 bases: TGTGCCAGCAGTCAAATAGGACTAGCGGGGTCCGAGCAGTACTTC. Amino acids: CASSQIGLAGSEQYF.

In its sample, this clone was seen once. The chain is built from TRBV19 and TRBJ1-2; 9 positions agree with TRBD1. The germline gives CDR1 LNHDA, CDR2 SQIVND (reference sequence). There are 13 residues in the CDR3. The ends lost 7 bases at V and 6 bases at J; junction bases unmatched: 6. CDR3 nucleotide sequence: TGTGCCAGTAACTGGGGACAGGGCGATGGCTACACCTTC. The encoded protein is CASNWGQGDGYTF.

The genes are TRBV29-1 and TRBJ1-1; D remains ambiguous. Between the trimmed V and J ends, which lost 5 bases and 6 bases, there was a span of 13 bases. Germline-derived CDR1 and CDR2 are SQVTM and ANQGSEA. This CDR3 has 12 residues. The DNA of the CDR3 is TGCAGCGTTAACCCCGGAGTCCCTGAAGCTTTCTTT. Translating gives CSVNPGVPEAFF.

V is TRBV5-1 and J is TRBJ1-1, with D perhaps matching TRBD1 (5 bases). The CDR3 is made up of 17 amino acids. Trimming removed 0 bases at V and 0 bases at J, with 15 bases between. Looked up from germline, CDR1 is SGHRS and CDR2 is YFSETQ. CDR3 coding DNA: TGCGCCAGCAGCTTGGGAGGGACGGGCGGACTGAACACTGAAGCTTTCTTT. It yields the protein CASSLGGTGGLNTEAFF.

The chain joins TRBV14 to TRBJ2-2; unclear D gene. The germline V and J ends were trimmed by 1 base and 2 bases, with 5 bases remaining between them. From germline, CDR1 is SGHDN and CDR2 FVKESK. This CDR3 has 14 residues. The CDR3 DNA is TGTGCCAGCAGCCAAGTACGTAACACCGGGGAGCTGTTTTTT. This gives the protein CASSQVRNTGELFF.

The chain has TRBV7-9 and TRBJ2-5; 7 bases line up with TRBD1. Losses at the gene ends were 0 bases for V and 3 bases for J; bases not matched to a gene: 4. Germline-derived CDR1 and CDR2 are SEHNR and FQNEAQ (reference sequence). This CDR3 contains 15 residues. The CDR3 DNA follows: TGTGCCAGCAGCTTAGCGGCTCAGGGGGAAGAGACCCAGTACTTC. It yields the protein CASSLAAQGEETQYF.

The chain uses TRBV15 and TRBJ1-4; D is perhaps TRBD1 (5 bases). CDR1 is LNHNV, CDR2 YYDKDF, per germline (reference sequence). The V and J ends lost 3 bases and 14 bases respectively, with 16 bases between them. The CDR3 is made up of 13 amino acids. In DNA, the CDR3 is TGTGCCACCAGCAGTGAAGGACAATCAACGCTGTTTTTT. Amino acid sequence: CATSSEGQSTLFF.

V and J are TRBV9 and TRBJ2-1, with D unclear. Trimming removed 3 bases at V and 6 bases at J, with 7 bases between. Per the germline V gene, CDR1 is SGDLS and CDR2 is YYNGEE. The CDR3 totals 12 residues. The CDR3 nucleotides read TGTGCCAGCAGCGCCGGTTTCAATGAGCAGTTCTTC. Translated: CASSAGFNEQFF.

The chain joins TRBV2 to TRBJ1-1; 7 bases line up with TRBD1. The junction had 7 bases not matched to a gene; V was cut back by 3 bases and J by 0 bases. The V gene's germline CDR1 is SNHLY and CDR2 FYNNEI. CDR3 length: 16 residues. DNA of the CDR3: TGTGCCAGCAGTGAGAGTGGAGACAGGGTGAACACTGAAGCTTTCTTT. This translates into CASSESGDRVNTEAFF.

The chain combines TRBV6-4 with TRBJ2-5; D not certain. Germline V CDR1 and CDR2: MRHNA, SNTAGT. With 4 bases removed from V and 5 bases from J, the gap between germline ends came to 14 bases. The CDR3 covers 14 residues. This CDR3 reads CASSATYSAETQYF. CDR3 in DNA: TGTGCCAGCAGTGCCACCTACTCGGCGGAGACCCAGTACTTC.

V gene TRBV5-4 combines with J gene TRBJ2-4; D uncertain. The CDR3 contains 14 residues. Germline V lookup: CDR1 SGHNT, CDR2 YYREEE (reference sequence). V was pared by 3 bases and J by 0 bases, with 7 bases between. Here the CDR3 DNA reads TGTGCCAGCAGCTCCCCAGTAGCCAAAAACATTCAGTACTTC. Amino acids: CASSSPVAKNIQYF. The variable domain in full, with the rest retrieved from reference TRBV5-4 and TRBJ2-4, is ETGVTQSPTHLIKTRGQQVTLRCSSQSGHNTVSWYQQALGQGPQFIFQYYREEENGRGNFPPRFSGLQFPNYSSELNVNALELDDSALYLCASSSPVAKNIQYFGAGTRLSVL.

Written as DNA, the CDR3 is TGCGCCAGCAGTTCCTCTGGTTATAGCAATCAGCCCCAGCATTTT. This codes for CASSSSGYSNQPQHF. The genes are TRBV5-1 and TRBJ1-5; no clear D. Germline CDR1 SGHRS, CDR2 YFSETQ. Trimming took off 5 bases at V and 0 bases at J, with 12 bases between the two ends. The length of the CDR3 is 15 residues.

The chain uses TRBV4-3 and TRBJ2-7, with 9 bases that match TRBD2. CDR3 size: 19 residues. Germline V lookup: CDR1 LGHNA, CDR2 YSLEER. The V segment lost 1 base and the J segment 6 bases; nucleotides outside the gene matches: 19. CDR3 sequence (DNA): TGCGCCAGCAGCCAAGGCGGCCGCGGGGGCGGGGGGGTTAAGGTCGAGCAGTACTTC. This encodes CASSQGGRGGGGVKVEQYF.

This clone came up once. The gene calls are TRBV7-8 and TRBJ1-2, with TRBD1 matching 11 bases. Trimming at V came to 5 bases and at J to 7 bases, leaving 6 bases not matched to a gene. The CDR3 is made up of 14 amino acids. Germline CDR1 and CDR2: SGHVS and FQNEAQ. CDR3 residues: CASSLGQGAAGYTF. In nucleotides, the CDR3 is TGTGCCAGCAGCCTTGGACAGGGGGCGGCTGGCTACACCTTC.